One T cell receptor beta chain is described in this entry. Its target is not known. TCRdb reanalysed the 5' RACE reads using MiXCR and keeps one entry per CDR3 protein. The profile shows roughly 490,000 distinct CDR3 sequences, 14% of them singletons. The CDR3 is 16 amino acids. V was clipped by 4 bases and J by 4 bases, with 16 bases between them. This record comes from a study of identical twins. Study results and caveats: Abundant beta clonotypes from cord blood bore fewer insertions; memory repertoires lacked this pattern. The study found weaker excess twin sharing in beta out-of-frame sequences.

This sample was shared with a second study, whose subject was yellow fever vaccine responses in identical twins.

This receptor was taken from a woman aged 18-29 years in good health. The sample consisted of CD4+ T cells sorted from blood. The chain is built from TRBV12-3 or TRBV12-4 and TRBJ2-2, with D perhaps being TRBD1 or TRBD2 (6 bases each). This CDR3 reads CASSSPSGAITGELFF. DNA for the CDR3: TGTGCCAGCAGTTCCCCCTCGGGGGCGATCACCGGGGAGCTGTTTTTT.